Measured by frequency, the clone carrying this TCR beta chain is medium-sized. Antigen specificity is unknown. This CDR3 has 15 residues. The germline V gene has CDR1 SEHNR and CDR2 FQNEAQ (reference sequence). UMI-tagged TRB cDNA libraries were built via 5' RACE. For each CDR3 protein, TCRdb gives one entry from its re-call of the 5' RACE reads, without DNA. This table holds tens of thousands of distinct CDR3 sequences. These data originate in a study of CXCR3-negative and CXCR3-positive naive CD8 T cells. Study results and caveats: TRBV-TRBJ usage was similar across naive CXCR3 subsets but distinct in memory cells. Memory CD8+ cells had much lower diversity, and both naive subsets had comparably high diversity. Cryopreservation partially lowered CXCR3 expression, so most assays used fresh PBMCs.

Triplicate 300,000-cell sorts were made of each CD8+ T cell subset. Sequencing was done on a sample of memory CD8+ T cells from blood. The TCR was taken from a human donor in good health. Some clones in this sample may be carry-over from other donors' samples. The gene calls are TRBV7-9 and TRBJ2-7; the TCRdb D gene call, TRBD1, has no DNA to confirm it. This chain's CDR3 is CASSSWTGSKNEQYF.